The rows below give T cell receptor beta chains drawn from one sample of a study of CD8 T cells in ankylosing spondylitis. TCRdb redid the calling of the 5' RACE reads with MiXCR, one entry per CDR3 protein. In the table there are tens of thousands of distinct CDR3 sequences, approximately 30% of which are singletons. The sample comprised blood, either unsorted or a sorted T cell fraction (not recorded which). Receptors originate from a male donor with ankylosing spondylitis or in good health (not recorded which). Each CDR3 is given with its conserved first and last residue. The D gene is left open where the match is weak. Size values are once, few and many counts, or a class for expanded clones, and some rows have none.

TRBV19	-	TRBJ2-4	few	17	CATKRSTEPLAKNIQYF	TGTGCCACCAAGCGTAGCACTGAACCTCTAGCCAAAAACATTCAGTACTTC
TRBV5-1	TRBD2	TRBJ2-1	few	16	CASSFLAAGGPNEQFF	TGCGCCAGCAGCTTTTTAGCAGCGGGAGGGCCGAATGAGCAGTTCTTC
TRBV3-1	-	TRBJ2-2	-	15	CASSREPKPPGELFF	TGTGCCAGCAGCCGGGAGCCAAAGCCCCCCGGGGAGCTGTTTTTT
TRBV20-1	-	TRBJ1-1	-	12	CSATGPNTEAFF	TGCAGTGCTACCGGGCCGAACACTGAAGCTTTCTTT
TRBV18	-	TRBJ2-6	many	15	CASSPLISGANVLTF	TGTGCCAGCTCACCGTTAATCTCTGGGGCCAACGTCCTGACTTTC
TRBV20-1	-	TRBJ1-1	many	12	CSARGPAAEAFF	TGCAGTGCTAGAGGCCCAGCAGCTGAAGCTTTCTTT
TRBV20-1	-	TRBJ2-6	few	15	CSAKYGNSGANVLTF	TGCAGTGCTAAATATGGGAACTCTGGGGCCAACGTCCTGACTTTC
TRBV7-9	-	TRBJ1-1	-	15	CASSLTWGLNTEAFF	TGTGCCAGCAGCTTAACCTGGGGGCTGAACACTGAAGCTTTCTTT
TRBV11-2	-	TRBJ1-5	-	15	CASSSDGHSNQPQHF	TGTGCCAGCAGTTCGGACGGGCATAGCAATCAGCCCCAGCATTTT
TRBV20-1	-	TRBJ1-1	-	13	CSAGGLGNTEAFF	TGCAGTGCCGGGGGCCTTGGGAACACTGAAGCTTTCTTT
TRBV10-3	TRBD1	TRBJ2-7	-	15	CAISVGTGFSYEQYF	TGTGCCATCAGTGTGGGGACAGGGTTTTCCTACGAGCAGTACTTC
TRBV20-1	TRBD2	TRBJ2-3	-	14	CSAPSSGVPDTQYF	TGCAGTGCCCCCTCTAGCGGAGTGCCAGATACGCAGTATTTT
TRBV12-3/TRBV12-4	-	TRBJ2-5	-	11	CASSQFETQYF	TGTGCCAGCAGCCAATTTGAGACCCAGTACTTC
TRBV29-1	-	TRBJ1-1	few	14	CSVGRKVRDTEAFF	TGCAGCGTTGGTCGAAAGGTCCGGGACACTGAAGCTTTCTTT
TRBV10-3	-	TRBJ2-5	-	15	CAISTGTETQETQYF	TGTGCCATCAGCACCGGGACCGAGACCCAAGAGACCCAGTACTTC
TRBV12-3/TRBV12-4	-	TRBJ1-5	few	14	CASSFRLERQPQHF	TGTGCCAGCAGTTTTCGGTTAGAGCGTCAGCCCCAGCATTTT
TRBV7-3	-	TRBJ2-2	-	15	CASSPGPTGTGELFF	TGTGCCAGCAGCCCCGGGCCTACGGGGACCGGGGAGCTGTTTTTT
TRBV5-6	TRBD1	TRBJ1-5	few	15	CASSTWTGQNQPQHF	TGTGCCAGCAGCACCTGGACAGGGCAGAATCAGCCCCAGCATTTT
TRBV20-1	TRBD2	TRBJ2-2	-	18	CSARVGLAGGLDTGELFF	TGCAGTGCTAGGGTCGGACTAGCGGGAGGGCTTGACACCGGGGAGCTGTTTTTT
TRBV5-1	-	TRBJ1-4	-	15	CASSQQQGRNEKLFF	TGCGCCAGCAGCCAGCAACAGGGCCGGAATGAAAAACTGTTTTTT
TRBV5-1	-	TRBJ1-4	-	14	CASRPEGGNEKLFF	TGCGCCAGCAGACCCGAGGGGGGTAATGAAAAACTGTTTTTT
TRBV6-1	-	TRBJ1-1	few	13	CASSSLRGTEAFF	TGTGCCAGCAGCTCCTTGCGAGGCACTGAAGCTTTCTTT
TRBV7-2	TRBD1	TRBJ1-2	once	16	CASSLTRGRRNYGYTF	TGTGCCAGCAGCCTCACCAGGGGGCGACGGAACTATGGCTACACCTTC
TRBV5-5	-	TRBJ2-4	few	13	CASSLEREGIQYF	TGTGCCAGCAGCTTGGAGCGAGAGGGCATTCAGTACTTC
TRBV5-1	-	TRBJ2-2	-	15	CASSLGPGNTGELFF	TGCGCCAGCAGCCTAGGCCCAGGGAACACCGGGGAGCTGTTTTTT